Ten or more counts support the clone carrying this T cell receptor beta chain. Its specificity is unknown. Researchers took RNA transcripts and amplified the TCR beta CDR3 regions from them. When the TCR CDR3 underwent first-round RT-PCR, the HTBI primer set was used. In TCRdb, the multiplex PCR reads were re-called with MiXCR into one record per CDR3 protein. Counted here are hundreds of thousands of distinct CDR3 sequences, roughly 15% occurring once; the ten biggest clones make up roughly 18%. The V end lost 10 bases, the J end lost 7 bases, and 20 bases lay between the germline ends. Germline lookup yields CDR1 MNHNS and CDR2 SASEGT. There are 14 residues in the CDR3. These data belong to a study of T cells in Graves' hyperthyroidism and ophthalmopathy. Overall study results and limits: Most clonotypes expanded in the thyroid (above 0.001) were also present in blood. Model-based prediction identified ophthalmopathy a median around 6.5 months prior to its onset.

At least 3 on the Clinical Activity Score was recorded for ophthalmopathy patients, who also had NOSPECS grade at least 4 and duration under 3 months. PBMCs were collected from an approximately 9.3 ml volume of fresh peripheral blood. The receptor comes from a young woman with Graves' ophthalmopathy. The V and J genes are TRBV6-1 and TRBJ1-5; D perhaps matches TRBD1 (5 bases). The sample consisted of blood. The CDR3 region is CAISDGQTWQPQHF. CDR3 DNA: TGTGCCATATCGGACGGACAAACGTGGCAGCCCCAGCATTTT.